Below, one T cell receptor beta chain is given with its context. The data derive from a study of blood T cell repertoires in COVID-19. Study summary: COVID-19 samples from acute and convalescent phases originated in the United States, Italy and Spain.

TCRdb's copy holds only in-frame clones and misses some; the assay was immunoSEQ multiplex PCR. This table holds some 70,000 clones, roughly 84% found once. The sequence derives from a woman aged 45-65 years with acute or convalescent COVID-19. The sequencing input was peripheral blood.

CDR3 nucleotides: TGTGCCTGGAGTGAATACTACGGGACTAGCGGAAACAATGAGCAGTTCTTC. Protein sequence: CAWSEYYGTSGNNEQFF. This chain connects TRBV30 to TRBJ2-1, with TRBD2 matching 11 bases. The CDR3 loop spans 17 amino acids. From germline, CDR1 is GTSNPN and CDR2 SVGIG (reference sequence). J lost 5 bases, V lost 1 base, and 10 bases had no gene match.